This T cell receptor (beta chain) originates from a study of T cell responses to AZD1222 COVID-19 vaccine. Trimming left V 7 bases short and J 3 bases short, with 15 bases between. Germline V CDR1 and CDR2: SGHTA, FQGNSA. This CDR3 contains 14 residues. Generated by immunoSEQ multiplex PCR, the TCRdb table keeps only in-frame clones and is missing some. The sample records 150,000 to 200,000 clones, 92% being singletons. The sequence came from an adult in good health. This chain uses TRBV7-2 with TRBJ2-5, with unresolved D. The sequencing used peripheral blood, collected on day 0 of AZD1222 vaccination. CDR3 coding DNA: TGTGCCAGCACCCTAGAATTTGGGAAAGAGACCCAGTACTTC. It yields the protein CASTLEFGKETQYF.